One sample yielded the 10 T cell receptor beta chains listed below, sequenced in a study of metastatic and nonmetastatic thyroid tumors. Treatment of any kind had been given to no patient before thyroid surgery. TCRdb re-called clones from the PCR reads using MiXCR. The sample carries fewer than 8,000 clones, around a fifth recorded once. Source material: adjacent normal tissue. All receptors derive from a female donor with papillary thyroid cancer or a benign thyroid nodule (not recorded which). Some clones in this sample may be carry-over from other donors' samples.

V usage is TRBV4-3 and J usage is TRBJ1-5; tentatively, D is TRBD1 (5 bases). There are 15 residues in the CDR3. V was clipped by 0 bases and J by 7 bases, with 13 bases between them. Germline assignment: CDR1 LGHNA and CDR2 YSLEER. As DNA, the CDR3 is TGCGCCAGCAGCCAAGATTCAGGGAGGGGACAGCCCCAGCATTTT. Translated: CASSQDSGRGQPQHF.

By sample share, this clone is medium-sized. This chain uses TRBV28 with TRBJ2-5; the match to TRBD1 covers 10 bases. Trimming removed 4 bases from V and 5 bases from J; junction bases left unmatched: 10. The CDR3 totals 16 residues. CDR1 MDHEN and CDR2 SYDVKM come from the germline V gene. DNA of the CDR3: TGTGCCAGCAGTTCCCTGACAGGGGGCTTTGGGGAGACCCAGTACTTC. Its protein is CASSSLTGGFGETQYF. Together with reference TRBV28 and TRBJ2-5, the CDR3 gives the full variable domain: DVKVTQSSRYLVKRTGEKVFLECVQDMDHENMFWYRQDPGLGLRLIYFSYDVKMKEKGDIPEGYSVSREKKERFSLILESASTNQTSMYLCASSSLTGGFGETQYFGPGTRLLVL.

By share of the sample, this clone is medium-sized. The rearrangement uses TRBV20-1 and TRBJ2-7, with D uncertain. Germline CDR1 DFQATT, CDR2 SNEGSKA (reference sequence). V was pared by 1 base and J by 1 base, with 8 bases between. The CDR3 has 13 residues. Here the CDR3 reads CSARVHKSYEQYF. CDR3 coding DNA: TGCAGTGCTAGAGTCCACAAGTCCTACGAGCAGTACTTC.

As to this clone: It is likely a read error, because the conserved phenylalanine at the end of the CDR3 is missing. The V call is TRBV29-1, the J call TRBJ1-1; D remains ambiguous. From germline, CDR1 is SQVTM and CDR2 ANQGSEA. CDR3 length: 12 residues. In nucleotides, the CDR3 is TGCAGCTTCGGGAGGAGGAACACTGATGCTTTCTAT. It yields the protein CSFGRRNTDAFY.

This clone was observed many times. The chain couples TRBV7-9 to TRBJ2-7; D may be TRBD1 (6 bases). Trimming took off 1 base at V and 7 bases at J, with 14 bases between the two ends. The CDR3 spans 14 residues. Germline assignment: CDR1 SEHNR and CDR2 FQNEAQ (reference sequence). The CDR3 nucleotides are TGTGCCAGCAGCTTAGTATCGTACAGGGAAGAGCAGTACTTC. This codes for CASSLVSYREEQYF.

V usage is TRBV11-2 and J usage is TRBJ2-7; 13 bases match TRBD2. The CDR3 extends over 16 amino acids. Trimming cost V 5 bases and J 3 bases; bases outside gene matches: 7. Germline V gene data show CDR1 as SGHAT and CDR2 as FQNNGV. The CDR3 DNA sequence: TGTGCCAGCAGCGCGGGACTAGCGGGGAAGAGCTACGAGCAGTACTTC. As protein: CASSAGLAGKSYEQYF.

In its sample, this clone is medium-sized. The chain is built from TRBV20-1 and TRBJ1-1; no clear D. The CDR3 has 10 residues. Germline V lookup: CDR1 DFQATT, CDR2 SNEGSKA (reference sequence). V lost 4 bases to trimming and J lost 7 bases, with 7 bases between them. The CDR3 coding sequence is TGCAGTGCTAATTGGGGTGAAGCTTTCTTT. The encoded protein is CSANWGEAFF.

The chain recombines TRBV7-2 with TRBJ2-5; a possible D gene is TRBD2 (5 bases). CDR1 and CDR2 (germline): SGHTA, FQGNSA. The CDR3 spans 14 residues. The germline V and J ends were trimmed by 2 bases and 3 bases, with 10 bases remaining between them. CDR3 sequence (DNA): TGTGCCAGCAGCTTATTCGGGCGGGAAGAGACCCAGTACTTC. This encodes CASSLFGREETQYF. The entire variable domain, with the rest obtained from reference TRBV7-2 and TRBJ2-5, is as follows: GAGVSQSPSNKVTEKGKDVELRCDPISGHTALYWYRQSLGQGLEFLIYFQGNSAPDKSGLPSDRFSAERTGGSVSTLTIQRTQQEDSAVYLCASSLFGREETQYFGPGTRLLVL.

This clone was detected only a few times. The rearrangement links TRBV27 to TRBJ2-7, with D perhaps matching TRBD1 (5 bases). The ends were cut back, 3 bases at V and 0 bases at J, with 9 bases in the middle. This CDR3 contains 14 residues. The germline V gene encodes CDR1 MNHEY and CDR2 SMNVEV (reference sequence). The CDR3 nucleotides read TGTGCCAGCAGTTTGACGACAGCCTCCTACGAGCAGTACTTC. Residues: CASSLTTASYEQYF.

This clone was detected many times. V gene TRBV5-6 combines with J gene TRBJ2-7; 8 positions agree with TRBD1. Per the germline V gene, CDR1 is SGHDT and CDR2 is YYEEEE. Unmatched junction bases numbered 7, after V lost 3 bases and J lost 5 bases. This CDR3 has 14 residues. The CDR3 DNA sequence: TGTGCCAGCAGCTCACAGGGGGACGAGGACGAGCAGTACTTC. This gives the protein CASSSQGDEDEQYF.